These T cell receptor beta chains were read from a single sample in a study of vaccination and CD4 T cells after COVID-19. These TCRs' antigens remain unknown. TCRdb used MiXCR to reprocess the PCR reads, holding one entry per CDR3 protein. The table lists more than 15,000 distinct CDR3 sequences, about 44% of them singletons. Sequenced here: CD4+ T cells from blood, cultured in vitro, sampled before SARS-CoV-2 vaccination. The receptors stem from a human donor who had recovered from COVID-19. Both conserved end residues are part of each CDR3. The order of the fields is V gene, CDR3 length, J gene, D gene, clone size, CDR3 protein, CDR3 DNA. D genes are given only for firm matches. A clone size is listed for some rows: how often the clone was seen (once, few, many), or a class if it is expanded.

TRBV7-2	15	TRBJ2-2	.	few	CASSLVAGDTGELFF	TGTGCCAGCAGCTTAGTGGCAGGGGACACCGGGGAGCTGTTTTTT
TRBV20-1	13	TRBJ1-1	.	once	CSARDHLNTEAFF	TGCAGTGCCAGAGATCACCTGAACACTGAAGCTTTCTTT
TRBV6-4	13	TRBJ1-5	.	.	CASSEVVGQPQHF	TGTGCCAGCAGTGAAGTAGTAGGTCAGCCCCAGCATTTT
TRBV29-1	12	TRBJ2-3	.	.	CSGSQGADTQYF	TGCAGCGGCTCCCAAGGTGCAGATACGCAGTATTTT
TRBV6-1	13	TRBJ2-5	.	few	CASSRGFQETQYF	TGTGCCAGCAGTAGGGGCTTCCAAGAGACCCAGTACTTC
TRBV30	13	TRBJ1-1	.	.	CAWSVTGDTEAFF	TGTGCCTGGAGTGTAACGGGGGACACTGAAGCTTTCTTT
TRBV6-1	15	TRBJ1-5	.	.	CASSELTVSNQPQHF	TGTGCCAGCAGTGAATTGACAGTTAGCAATCAGCCCCAGCATTTT
TRBV20-1	15	TRBJ1-5	.	.	CSAYDRILGNQPQHF	TGCAGCGCATATGATAGGATCCTTGGCAATCAGCCCCAGCATTTT
TRBV6-1	12	TRBJ1-1	.	.	CASSNGGGRAFF	TGTGCCAGCAGTAACGGGGGCGGGCGAGCTTTCTTT
TRBV7-2	14	TRBJ2-7	.	.	CASSAGPLPTEQYF	TGTGCCAGCAGCGCCGGGCCGCTTCCCACCGAGCAGTACTTC
TRBV15	14	TRBJ1-1	.	.	CATSREDEGTEAFF	TGTGCCACCAGCAGAGAGGACGAGGGGACTGAAGCTTTCTTT
TRBV20-1	14	TRBJ2-7	.	.	CSASHRVGRSEQYF	TGCAGTGCTTCACACAGGGTAGGTCGTAGCGAGCAGTACTTC
TRBV7-2	18	TRBJ1-1	.	medium-sized	CASSPYSEGTAMNTEAFF	TGTGCCAGCAGCCCGTACTCGGAAGGCACCGCCATGAACACTGAAGCTTTCTTT
TRBV7-9	13	TRBJ2-2	.	.	CASSLVGPGELFF	TGTGCCAGCAGCTTAGTAGGTCCCGGGGAGCTGTTTTTT
TRBV7-2	11	TRBJ2-7	.	.	CASSSNYERYF	TGTGCCAGCAGCTCAAACTACGAGCGGTACTTC
TRBV28	14	TRBJ1-2	.	.	CASSLTTRTDSYTF	TGTGCCAGCAGTTTAACAACGCGGACAGACAGCTACACCTTC
TRBV25-1	17	TRBJ1-2	.	.	CASSDPSGEGFVGGYTF	TGTGCCAGCAGTGACCCTTCAGGGGAGGGATTCGTGGGGGGCTACACCTTC